The 8 T cell receptor beta chains in this list originate from one sample, sequenced in a study of control samples from healthy donors and cancer patients. Clones were sequenced by immunoSEQ multiplex PCR, and TCRdb holds only the in-frame ones, with some missing. The data contain some 410,000 clones, approximately 92% of them singletons. The specimen was PBMCs. These receptors came from a man aged 35-49 years with head and neck cancer.

This clone was seen more than once but under ten times. This chain links TRBV6-5 with TRBJ2-2; 12 bases are a match to TRBD2. This CDR3 has 15 amino acids. Germline-derived CDR1 and CDR2 are MNHEY and SVGAGI. V was clipped by 5 bases and J by 7 bases; unmatched bases: 5. CDR3 residues: CASSRTSGTGGELFF. As DNA, the CDR3 is TGTGCCAGCAGTAGGACTAGCGGGACAGGCGGGGAGCTGTTTTTT.

This clone was counted once. This sequence joins TRBV12-3 or TRBV12-4 and TRBJ1-6; no firm D call. V was shortened by 6 bases and J by 13 bases, with 13 bases between the two germline ends. The CDR3 contains 12 residues. The CDR3 loop is CASRSFPRPLHF. Written as DNA, the CDR3 is TGTGCCAGCAGATCTTTCCCTAGGCCCCTCCACTTT.

This chain connects TRBV4-3 to TRBJ1-6; D uncertain. Trimming removed 0 bases at V and 7 bases at J, with 16 bases between. The CDR3 spans 17 residues. Germline assignment: CDR1 LGHNA and CDR2 YSLEER. CDR3 sequence: CASSQDVGQDGNSPLHF. DNA for the CDR3: TGCGCCAGCAGCCAAGATGTAGGGCAGGACGGGAATTCACCCCTCCACTTT.

V is TRBV4-3 and J is TRBJ1-1; D is unclear. Germline values: CDR1 LGHNA, CDR2 YSLEER. The germline V and J ends were trimmed by 6 bases and 1 base, with 18 bases remaining between them. The CDR3 has 16 amino acids. The CDR3 spells CASRRMVTTPNTEAFF. CDR3 coding DNA: TGCGCCAGCAGGCGAATGGTTACGACACCGAACACTGAAGCTTTCTTT.

The chain has TRBV7-9 and TRBJ1-5; no firm D call. CDR1 and CDR2 (germline): SEHNR, FQNEAQ (reference sequence). The CDR3 covers 13 residues. Trimming pared 7 bases from V and 0 bases from J, leaving 7 bases between. CDR3 region: CASNGPSNQPQHF. The CDR3 region has the DNA TGTGCCAGCAACGGACCTAGCAATCAGCCCCAGCATTTT.

This rearrangement joins TRBV4-1 to TRBJ1-5; D unclear. From germline, CDR1 is MGHRA and CDR2 YSYEKL. The CDR3 sequence is 16 residues long. Trimming pared 0 bases from V and 6 bases from J, leaving 15 bases between. As DNA, the CDR3 is TGCGCCAGCAGCCAAGATGTGACAAGAGGTACTCAGCCCCAGCATTTT. Its translation is CASSQDVTRGTQPQHF.

This chain connects TRBV7-3 to TRBJ1-1; no firm D call. CDR1 is SGHTA and CDR2 is FQGTGA in the germline V gene. The length of the CDR3 is 12 residues. V was trimmed by 4 bases and J by 11 bases, leaving 14 bases between them. Here the CDR3 reads CASSSPAGRAFF. CDR3 coding DNA: TGTGCCAGCAGCTCTCCGGCTGGGCGGGCTTTCTTT.

The rearrangement links TRBV30 to TRBJ2-7; D might be TRBD1 or TRBD2, each matching 6 bases. This CDR3 comprises 14 residues. V shed 1 base and J shed 5 bases, with 15 bases lying between them. Per the germline V gene, CDR1 is GTSNPN and CDR2 is SVGIG (reference sequence). CDR3 sequence reads: CAWSGGAVIHEQYF. The DNA for the CDR3 is TGTGCCTGGAGTGGGGGGGCGGTAATCCACGAGCAGTACTTC.